A selection of T cell receptor beta chains follows, all from one sample in a study of T cells after yellow fever vaccination. One entry per CDR3 protein, called by TCRdb with MiXCR from the 5' RACE reads. The sample includes 610,000 or so distinct CDR3 sequences, approximately 13% seen only once; the top ten take about 15%. The sequenced sample was PBMCs, obtained on the day of the yellow fever booster vaccination. Every receptor here comes from a man aged 25 to 45 who received the YFV17D yellow fever vaccine. CDR3s include the opening cysteine and the closing phenylalanine or tryptophan. A D gene is named only where the DNA matches it firmly. The size entry is marked missing in some rows and otherwise reads once, few, many or a size class.

J gene,D gene,V gene,clone size,CDR3 protein,CDR3 DNA
TRBJ2-3,NA,TRBV2,NA,CASSAQLSTDTQYF,TGTGCCAGCAGTGCGCAGTTAAGCACAGATACGCAGTATTTT
TRBJ1-3,NA,TRBV5-4,NA,CASRGGAGNTIYF,TGTGCCAGCCGGGGGGGGGCTGGAAACACCATATATTTT
TRBJ2-1,TRBD2,TRBV5-5,NA,CASQTSGGYNEQFF,TGTGCCAGCCAGACTAGCGGGGGCTACAATGAGCAGTTCTTC
TRBJ1-1,NA,TRBV6-6,few,CASKPGQSTEAFF,TGTGCCAGCAAGCCCGGTCAGAGCACTGAAGCTTTCTTT
TRBJ1-3,NA,TRBV18,few,CASSGADGNTIYF,TGTGCCAGCTCCGGGGCAGATGGAAACACCATATATTTT
TRBJ2-3,TRBD2,TRBV27,many,CASSLWTSGSTDTQYF,TGTGCCAGCAGTCTGTGGACTAGCGGGAGTACAGATACGCAGTATTTT
TRBJ2-1,TRBD1,TRBV19,few,CASSITGGYNEQFF,TGTGCCAGTAGTATCACAGGGGGATACAATGAGCAGTTCTTC
TRBJ2-7,NA,TRBV5-1,NA,CASSLWGGRDEQYF,TGCGCCAGCAGCTTGTGGGGGGGCCGGGACGAGCAGTACTTC
TRBJ2-2,NA,TRBV5-1,few,CASSGGRLNTGELFF,TGCGCCAGCAGCGGGGGACGCCTTAACACCGGGGAGCTGTTTTTT
TRBJ2-7,TRBD2,TRBV6-5,NA,CASSYTGLAGNYEQYF,TGTGCCAGCAGTTACACAGGACTAGCGGGGAACTACGAGCAGTACTTC
TRBJ1-4,NA,TRBV20-1,NA,CSARGSANEKLFF,TGCAGTGCCAGGGGTTCGGCTAATGAAAAACTGTTTTTT
TRBJ2-1,NA,TRBV11-2,NA,CASSLSHVGKSSYNEQFF,TGTGCCAGCAGCTTAAGTCATGTCGGTAAAAGCTCCTACAATGAGCAGTTCTTC
TRBJ2-7,NA,TRBV7-8,NA,CASSPNNWEQYF,TGTGCCAGCAGCCCGAATAACTGGGAGCAGTACTTC
TRBJ1-2,NA,TRBV7-9,NA,CASSLEYHGYTF,TGTGCCAGCAGCTTAGAATATCATGGCTACACCTTC
TRBJ1-2,NA,TRBV6-1,NA,CASSPRGEIYGYTF,TGTGCCAGCTCGCCCAGAGGTGAAATCTATGGCTACACCTTC
TRBJ2-7,TRBD2,TRBV2,NA,CASTGTSASGEQYF,TGTGCCAGCACCGGGACTAGCGCCTCCGGCGAGCAGTACTTC
TRBJ2-1,NA,TRBV7-8,NA,CASNEAVLVRYNEQFF,TGTGCCAGCAACGAAGCGGTATTAGTAAGGTACAATGAGCAGTTCTTC
TRBJ2-2,TRBD2,TRBV11-2,NA,CASSLGKRAGGPGTGELFF,TGTGCCAGCAGCTTAGGAAAGAGGGCGGGAGGGCCCGGCACCGGGGAGCTGTTTTTT
TRBJ1-2,TRBD1,TRBV5-4,NA,CASSLNRGAATTNYGYTF,TGTGCCAGCAGCTTGAACAGGGGCGCTGCTACTACTAACTATGGCTACACCTTC
TRBJ2-1,NA,TRBV6-6,few,CASSLLEGEQFF,TGTGCCAGCAGTCTACTTGAGGGAGAGCAGTTCTTC
TRBJ1-4,TRBD1,TRBV5-6,NA,CASSSGQGATNEKLFF,TGTGCCAGCAGCTCCGGACAGGGTGCAACTAATGAAAAACTGTTTTTT
TRBJ1-1,NA,TRBV15,NA,CATSRVDTEAFF,TGTGCCACCAGCAGAGTAGACACTGAAGCTTTCTTT
TRBJ2-5,TRBD2,TRBV6-5,few,CASSYQRSGRKTQYF,TGTGCCAGCAGTTATCAACGTAGCGGGAGAAAGACCCAGTACTTC
TRBJ1-1,NA,TRBV5-4,NA,CASSSDRTLPTEAFF,TGTGCCAGCAGCTCGGATCGGACTCTTCCCACTGAAGCTTTCTTT
TRBJ1-1,NA,TRBV29-1,few,CSVQGPEAFF,TGCAGCGTTCAAGGCCCTGAAGCTTTCTTT
TRBJ1-1,NA,TRBV6-5,NA,CASSYRPGGPEAFF,TGTGCCAGCAGTTACCGTCCAGGTGGCCCTGAAGCTTTCTTT
TRBJ1-1,NA,TRBV20-1,NA,CSARDLGLYTEAFF,TGCAGTGCTAGAGATTTAGGGCTCTACACTGAAGCTTTCTTT
TRBJ2-1,NA,TRBV14,few,CASSQETMAGSYYNEQFF,TGTGCCAGCAGCCAAGAGACCATGGCGGGATCGTACTACAATGAGCAGTTCTTC
TRBJ2-1,TRBD2,TRBV5-5,few,CASSFTSVQGNEQFF,TGTGCCAGCAGCTTTACTAGCGTTCAGGGTAATGAGCAGTTCTTC
TRBJ2-5,NA,TRBV11-2,NA,CASSHADSPRETQYF,TGTGCCAGCAGCCATGCGGACAGTCCGAGAGAGACCCAGTACTTC
TRBJ1-5,TRBD1,TRBV5-1,NA,CASSLTPGGLSNQPQHF,TGCGCCAGCAGCTTGACCCCAGGGGGCCTTAGCAATCAGCCCCAGCATTTT
TRBJ2-5,TRBD2,TRBV10-3,few,CAISAPPGLAGSPGGSETQYF,TGTGCCATCAGTGCCCCCCCAGGACTAGCGGGATCCCCAGGGGGTTCTGAGACCCAGTACTTC
TRBJ2-1,TRBD2,TRBV20-1,many,CSARDLGLAGSGGNEQFF,TGCAGTGCTAGAGATCTGGGACTAGCGGGATCAGGGGGCAATGAGCAGTTCTTC
TRBJ2-2,TRBD1,TRBV12-3/TRBV12-4,few,CASRSGQLLTGELFF,TGTGCCAGCAGATCGGGACAGCTTCTCACCGGGGAGCTGTTTTTT
TRBJ1-2,TRBD1,TRBV25-1,NA,CASSAAGTGAYGYTF,TGTGCCAGCAGTGCGGCGGGGACAGGGGCTTATGGCTACACCTTC
TRBJ2-2,NA,TRBV29-1,few,CSVAIGQVRFAGELFF,TGCAGCGTTGCCATTGGCCAGGTCCGGTTTGCCGGGGAGCTGTTTTTT
TRBJ1-1,NA,TRBV4-1,NA,CASSQGPEAFF,TGCGCCAGCAGCCAAGGCCCTGAAGCTTTCTTT
TRBJ1-1,NA,TRBV4-2,NA,CASSQDGAQNLDTEAFF,TGTGCCAGCAGCCAAGATGGGGCTCAAAACCTGGACACTGAAGCTTTCTTT
TRBJ2-3,NA,TRBV4-2,NA,CASSQEGGGRTPTDTQYF,TGTGCCAGCAGCCAAGAAGGAGGGGGCAGGACTCCCACAGATACGCAGTATTTT
TRBJ1-2,NA,TRBV3-1,many,CASSQARNGYTF,TGTGCCAGCAGCCAAGCGAGAAATGGCTACACCTTC
TRBJ1-1,NA,TRBV29-1,few,CSVKAAGTTEAFF,TGCAGCGTCAAAGCCGCCGGGACAACTGAAGCTTTCTTT
TRBJ2-7,TRBD2,TRBV5-1,few,CASSPSGLVTATYEQYF,TGCGCCAGCAGCCCTTCGGGACTAGTTACCGCCACCTACGAGCAGTACTTC
TRBJ1-5,NA,TRBV21-1,few,CASSPFRIRYSNQPQHF,TGTGCCAGCAGCCCCTTCAGAATACGTTATAGCAATCAGCCCCAGCATTTT
TRBJ2-1,NA,TRBV3-1,NA,CASSHPGLYNEQFF,TGTGCCAGCAGCCACCCGGGACTCTACAATGAGCAGTTCTTC
TRBJ2-7,NA,TRBV24-1,few,CATSDSPGDEQYF,TGTGCCACCAGTGATTCCCCAGGGGACGAGCAGTACTTC
TRBJ2-1,NA,TRBV6-2/TRBV6-3,few,CASKSPYNEQFF,TGTGCCAGCAAGAGCCCCTACAATGAGCAGTTCTTC
TRBJ1-1,NA,TRBV16,few,CASSQSDTEAFF,TGTGCCAGCAGCCAATCTGACACTGAAGCTTTCTTT
TRBJ2-7,NA,TRBV20-1,many,CSAAEGSYEQYF,TGCAGTGCCGCGGAAGGGAGCTACGAGCAGTACTTC
TRBJ2-1,NA,TRBV12-5,NA,CASGSDRGEQFF,TGTGCTAGTGGTTCCGACCGGGGTGAGCAGTTCTTC
TRBJ2-6,NA,TRBV6-1,few,CASFPLASGANVLTF,TGTGCCAGTTTCCCCCTCGCCTCTGGGGCCAACGTCCTGACTTTC